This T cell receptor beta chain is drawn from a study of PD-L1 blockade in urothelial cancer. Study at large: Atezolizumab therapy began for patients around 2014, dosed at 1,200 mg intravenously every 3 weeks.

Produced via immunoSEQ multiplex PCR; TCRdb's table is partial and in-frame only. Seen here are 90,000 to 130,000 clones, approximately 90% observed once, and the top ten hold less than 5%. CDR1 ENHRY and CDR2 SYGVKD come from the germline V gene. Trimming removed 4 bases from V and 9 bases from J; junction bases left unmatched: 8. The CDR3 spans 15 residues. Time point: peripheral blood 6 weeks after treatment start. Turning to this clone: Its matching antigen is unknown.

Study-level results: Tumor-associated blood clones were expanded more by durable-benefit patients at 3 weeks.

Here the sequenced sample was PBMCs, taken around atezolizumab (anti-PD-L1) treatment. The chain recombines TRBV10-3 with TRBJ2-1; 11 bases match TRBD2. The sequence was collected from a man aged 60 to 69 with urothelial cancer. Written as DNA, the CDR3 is TGTGCCATCAGTGCTAGACTAGCGGGAAACGGTGAGCAGTTCTTC. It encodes CAISARLAGNGEQFF.